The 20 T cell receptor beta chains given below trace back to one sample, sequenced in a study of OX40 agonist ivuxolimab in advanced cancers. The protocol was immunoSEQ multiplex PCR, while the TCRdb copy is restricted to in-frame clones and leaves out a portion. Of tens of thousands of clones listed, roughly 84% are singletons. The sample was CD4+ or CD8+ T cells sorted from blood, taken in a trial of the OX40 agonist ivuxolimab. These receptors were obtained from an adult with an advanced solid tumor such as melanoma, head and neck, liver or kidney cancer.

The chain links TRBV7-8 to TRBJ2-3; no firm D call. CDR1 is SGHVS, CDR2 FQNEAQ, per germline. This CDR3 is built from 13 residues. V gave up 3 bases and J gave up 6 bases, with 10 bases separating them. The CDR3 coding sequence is TGTGCCAGCAGCTTCTCCGGAGAGGATACGCAGTATTTT. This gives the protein CASSFSGEDTQYF.

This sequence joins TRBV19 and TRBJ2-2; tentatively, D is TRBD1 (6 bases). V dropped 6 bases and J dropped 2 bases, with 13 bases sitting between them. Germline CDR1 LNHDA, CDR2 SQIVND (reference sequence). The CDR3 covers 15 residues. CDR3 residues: CASRPLGQNTGELFF. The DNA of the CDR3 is TGTGCCAGTAGACCGCTGGGACAAAACACCGGGGAGCTGTTTTTT.

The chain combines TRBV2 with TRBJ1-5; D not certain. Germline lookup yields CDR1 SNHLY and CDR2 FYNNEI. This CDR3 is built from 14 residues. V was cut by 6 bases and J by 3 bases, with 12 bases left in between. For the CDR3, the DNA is TGTGCCAGCAGGGCTGTGAGCCCCAATCAGCCCCAGCATTTT. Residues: CASRAVSPNQPQHF.

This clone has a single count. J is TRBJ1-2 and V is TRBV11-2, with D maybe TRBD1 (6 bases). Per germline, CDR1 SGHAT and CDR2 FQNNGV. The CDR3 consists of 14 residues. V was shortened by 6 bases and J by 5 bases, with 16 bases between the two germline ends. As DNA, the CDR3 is TGTGCCAGCAGTCCAGACAGGCGAAATTATGGCTACACCTTC. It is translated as CASSPDRRNYGYTF.

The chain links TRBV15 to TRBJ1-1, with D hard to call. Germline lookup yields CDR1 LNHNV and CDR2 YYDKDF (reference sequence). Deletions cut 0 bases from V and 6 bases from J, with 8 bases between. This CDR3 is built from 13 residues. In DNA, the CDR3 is TGTGCCACCAGCAGAGAAGGTAGGGCTGAAGCTTTCTTT. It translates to CATSREGRAEAFF.

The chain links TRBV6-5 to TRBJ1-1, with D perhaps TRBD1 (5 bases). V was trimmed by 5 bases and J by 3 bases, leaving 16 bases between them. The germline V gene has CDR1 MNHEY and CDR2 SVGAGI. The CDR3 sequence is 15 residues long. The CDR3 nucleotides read TGTGCCAGCAGTACGTGGACGGTGGGGGACACTGAAGCTTTCTTT. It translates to CASSTWTVGDTEAFF.

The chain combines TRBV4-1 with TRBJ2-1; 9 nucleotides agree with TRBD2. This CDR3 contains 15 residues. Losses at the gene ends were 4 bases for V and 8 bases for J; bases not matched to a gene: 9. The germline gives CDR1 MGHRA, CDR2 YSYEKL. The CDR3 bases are TGCGCCAGCAGCCTGGGACTAGCCGCAGGGTATGAGCAGTTCTTC. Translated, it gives CASSLGLAAGYEQFF.

Here the CDR3 DNA reads TGTGCCAGCAGTAATCACCCGAATTACTATGGCTACACCTTC. Its protein product is CASSNHPNYYGYTF. This chain joins TRBV6-5 and TRBJ1-2; D unclear. The CDR3 loop spans 14 amino acids. Germline V gene data show CDR1 as MNHEY and CDR2 as SVGAGI. Trimming cost V 5 bases and J 3 bases, with 13 bases left between them.

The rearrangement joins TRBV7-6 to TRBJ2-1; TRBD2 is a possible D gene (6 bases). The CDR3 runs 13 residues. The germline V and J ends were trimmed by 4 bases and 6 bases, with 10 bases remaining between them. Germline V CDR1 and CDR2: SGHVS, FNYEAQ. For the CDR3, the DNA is TGTGCCAGCAGCTCGGGACTCAGCAATGAGCAGTTCTTC. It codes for CASSSGLSNEQFF.

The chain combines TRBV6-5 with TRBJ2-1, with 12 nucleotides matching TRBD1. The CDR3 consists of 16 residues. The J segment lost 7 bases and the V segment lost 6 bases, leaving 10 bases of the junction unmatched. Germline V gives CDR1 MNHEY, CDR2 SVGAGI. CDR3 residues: CASRYDRDRGQNEQFF. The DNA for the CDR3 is TGTGCCAGCAGATACGACCGGGACAGGGGGCAAAATGAGCAGTTCTTC.

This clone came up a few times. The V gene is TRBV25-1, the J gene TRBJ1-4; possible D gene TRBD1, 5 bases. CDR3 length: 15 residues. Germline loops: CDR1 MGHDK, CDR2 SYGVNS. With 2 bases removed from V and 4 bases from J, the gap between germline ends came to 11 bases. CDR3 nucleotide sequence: TGTGCCAGCAGTGAACCCGACAGCTTTAATGAAAAACTGTTTTTT. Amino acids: CASSEPDSFNEKLFF. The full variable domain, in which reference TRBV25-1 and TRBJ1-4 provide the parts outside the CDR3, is EADIYQTPRYLVIGTGKKITLECSQTMGHDKMYWYQQDPGMELHLIHYSYGVNSTEKGDLSSESTVSRIRTEHFPLTLESARPSHTSQYLCASSEPDSFNEKLFFGSGTQLSVL.

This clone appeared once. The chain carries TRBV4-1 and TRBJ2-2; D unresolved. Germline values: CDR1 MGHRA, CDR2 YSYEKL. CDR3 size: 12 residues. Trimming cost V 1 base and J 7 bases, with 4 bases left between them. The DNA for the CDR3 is TGCGCCAGCAGCCAAGTCCACGGGGAGCTGTTTTTT. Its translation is CASSQVHGELFF.

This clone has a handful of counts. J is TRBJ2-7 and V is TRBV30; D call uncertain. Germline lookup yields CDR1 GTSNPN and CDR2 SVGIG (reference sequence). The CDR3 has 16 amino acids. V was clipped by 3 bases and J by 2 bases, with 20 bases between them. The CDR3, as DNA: TGTGCCTGGAGACAAGGCAGGTTCCCATTTGCCTACGAGCAGTACTTC. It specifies CAWRQGRFPFAYEQYF. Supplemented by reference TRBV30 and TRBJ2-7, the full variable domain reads SQTIHQWPATLVQPVGSPLSLECTVEGTSNPNLYWYRQAAGRGLQLLFYSVGIGQISSEVPQNLSASRPQDRQFILSSKKLLLSDSGFYLCAWRQGRFPFAYEQYFGPGTRLTVT.

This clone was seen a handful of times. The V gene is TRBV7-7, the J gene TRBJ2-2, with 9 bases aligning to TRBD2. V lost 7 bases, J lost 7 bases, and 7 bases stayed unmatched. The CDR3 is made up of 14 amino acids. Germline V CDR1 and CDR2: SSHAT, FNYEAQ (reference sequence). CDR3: CASTNSGSFGELFF. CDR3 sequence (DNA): TGTGCCAGCACCAATAGCGGGAGTTTCGGGGAGCTGTTTTTT. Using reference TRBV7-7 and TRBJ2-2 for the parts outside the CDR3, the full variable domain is GAGVSQSPRYKVTKRGQDVTLRCDPISSHATLYWYQQALGQGPEFLTYFNYEAQPDKSGLPSDRFSAERPEGSISTLTIQRTEQRDSAMYRCASTNSGSFGELFFGEGSRLTVL.

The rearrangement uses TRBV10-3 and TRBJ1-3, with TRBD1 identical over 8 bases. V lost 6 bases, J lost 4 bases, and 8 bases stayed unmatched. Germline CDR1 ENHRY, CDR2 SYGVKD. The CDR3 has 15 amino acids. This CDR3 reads CAISVQGARGNTIYF. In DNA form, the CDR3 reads TGTGCCATCAGCGTTCAGGGGGCGCGAGGAAACACCATATATTTT.

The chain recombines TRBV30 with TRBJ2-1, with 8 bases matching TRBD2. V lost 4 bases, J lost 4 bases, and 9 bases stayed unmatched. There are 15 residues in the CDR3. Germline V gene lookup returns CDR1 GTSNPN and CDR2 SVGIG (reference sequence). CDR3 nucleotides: TGTGCCTGGAATCGGGTTAGCGGGACGTACAATGAGCAGTTCTTC. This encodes CAWNRVSGTYNEQFF.

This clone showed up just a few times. The CDR3 DNA reads TGCGCCAGCAGCCGGTCCGGGGACAGAGAAGAGACCCAGTACTTC. This encodes CASSRSGDREETQYF. This chain connects TRBV4-1 to TRBJ2-5, with 7 bases identical to TRBD1. Trimming removed 4 bases from V and 3 bases from J; junction bases left unmatched: 8. The CDR3 has 15 amino acids. CDR1 MGHRA and CDR2 YSYEKL come from the germline V gene.

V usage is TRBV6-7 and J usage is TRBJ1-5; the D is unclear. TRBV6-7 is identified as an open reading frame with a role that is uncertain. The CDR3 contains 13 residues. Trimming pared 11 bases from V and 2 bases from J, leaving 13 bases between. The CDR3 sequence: CALTGYRNQPQHF. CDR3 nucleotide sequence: TGTGCCCTAACCGGGTATCGCAATCAGCCCCAGCATTTT.

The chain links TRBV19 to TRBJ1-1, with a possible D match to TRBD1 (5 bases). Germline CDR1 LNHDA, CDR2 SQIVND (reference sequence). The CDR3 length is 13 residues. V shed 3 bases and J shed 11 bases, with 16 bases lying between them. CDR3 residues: CASSMGRGARAFF. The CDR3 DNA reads TGTGCCAGTAGTATGGGGCGTGGGGCTCGGGCTTTCTTT.

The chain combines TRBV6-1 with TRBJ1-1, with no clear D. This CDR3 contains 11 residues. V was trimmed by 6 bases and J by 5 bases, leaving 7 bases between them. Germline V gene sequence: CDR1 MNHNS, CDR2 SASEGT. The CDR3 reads CASRFNTEAFF. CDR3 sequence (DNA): TGTGCCAGCAGATTTAATACTGAAGCTTTCTTT.